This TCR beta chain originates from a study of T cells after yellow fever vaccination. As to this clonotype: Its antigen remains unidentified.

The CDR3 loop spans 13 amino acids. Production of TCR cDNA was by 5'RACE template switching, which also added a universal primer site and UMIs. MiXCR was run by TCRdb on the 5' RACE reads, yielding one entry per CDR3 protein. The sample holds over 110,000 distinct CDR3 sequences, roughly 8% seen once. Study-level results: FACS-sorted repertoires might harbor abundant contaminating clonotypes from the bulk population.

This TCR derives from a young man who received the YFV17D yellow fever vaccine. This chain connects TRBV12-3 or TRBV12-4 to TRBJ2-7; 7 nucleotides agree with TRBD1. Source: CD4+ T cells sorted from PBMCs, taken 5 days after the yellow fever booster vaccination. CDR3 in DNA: TGTGGCAGTAGTTTAGACAGGGACTACGAGCAGTACTTC. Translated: CGSSLDRDYEQYF.